This T cell receptor (beta chain) was documented in a study of T cells after yellow fever vaccination. Findings and limits, study-wide: The booster response re-showed most primary clones: 96% CD4, around 85% CD8. The secondary response showed a weaker magnitude and a faster peak, day 5 versus 15.

The sample holds many counts of this clonotype. As yet, its antigen is unknown. TCRdb used MiXCR to reprocess the 5' RACE reads, holding one entry per CDR3 protein. The sample shows some 70,000 distinct CDR3 sequences, approximately 6.1% of them seen only once. The sequence was obtained from a man aged 18 to 30 who received the YFV17D yellow fever vaccine. Material: CD8+ T cells sorted from PBMCs, obtained about 41 days after the first yellow fever vaccination.

The DNA for the CDR3 is TGTGCCAGCAGCCAGGGAAGTCTAGACGGCTACACCTTC. The encoded protein is CASSQGSLDGYTF. The rearrangement links TRBV7-6 to TRBJ1-2; D is perhaps TRBD1 (5 bases). Trimming took 5 bases from V and 8 from J, leaving 15 bases between them. CDR1 and CDR2 (germline): SGHVS, FNYEAQ. The length of the CDR3 is 13 residues.